The source of this T cell receptor (beta chain) is a study of blood T cells in healthy people across ages. Study-wide points: PBMCs left unsorted prevented a conclusive naive versus antigen-experienced comparison.

The use of a sample-barcoded 5' primer and a J-beta primer mix characterized a second PCR of roughly 7 to 11 cycles. The study obtained at least 2.5 million CDR3-containing paired-end reads from every sample. TCRdb used MiXCR to reprocess the 5' RACE reads, holding one entry per CDR3 protein. The sample carries about 2 million distinct CDR3 sequences, roughly 50% recorded once. Each sample provided at least 6 micrograms of extracted total RNA. CDR1 is MGHRA and CDR2 is YSYEKL in the germline V gene. V was trimmed by 0 bases and J by 6 bases, leaving 30 bases between them. The CDR3 contains 20 residues. There are a few counts of this clonotype. Its antigen is not identified.

The sequence derives from a woman aged 40 to 50 in good health. Sequencing input: blood. The rearrangement links TRBV4-1 to TRBJ2-7, with a weak D call TRBD1 (5 bases). CDR3 protein: CASSQDITVPVTAARGEQYF. The CDR3 bases are TGCGCCAGCAGCCAAGATATTACCGTTCCCGTGACAGCCGCCCGAGGCGAGCAGTACTTC.